The following is a T cell receptor beta chain sequence with its context. It has no known antigen specificity. This clone may be a read error of a much larger clone one base away. From its cysteine to its phenylalanine, the CDR3 spans 14 amino acids. Only CDR3 DNA remains: 42 bases, in frame from the first base. Library method: PCR. Reads for this sample came from an Illumina HiSeq 2500. TCR libraries were prepared with molecular barcoding, using unique molecular identifiers to normalize TCRbeta repertoire quantification. TCRdb reprocessing: public reads trimmed at Q25 with fastp, clones called with MiXCR, in-frame beta chains kept. Each entry merges the rows of one CDR3 protein and shows their most common DNA and genes. Counted in this sample were about 460,000 distinct CDR3 sequences; roughly an eighth of them appeared once. Of the sample, about 5.4% falls within the top ten clones. The entry originates in a study of T-cell reconstitution after alpha-beta-depleted transplantation in children (dated by TCRdb to between 2015 and 2016). Study-level background: The study quantitatively tracked T-cell immune reconstitution after TCRalphabeta/CD19-depleted allogeneic hematopoietic cell transplantation in children using TCR repertoire profiling.

This clonotype originated in a human donor who donated a stem cell graft to a child with combined immunodeficiency. Rearrangement joined TRBV12-3 or TRBV12-4 to TRBJ2-1; possibly the D gene is TRBD2, per 6 matching bases. The sequencing here drew on PBMCs from the stem cell graft donor, taken from the stem cell graft. The CDR3 loop reads CTSSRLVVLNEQFF. The bases are TGTACCAGCAGTCGACTAGTTGTACTCAATGAGCAGTTCTTC.